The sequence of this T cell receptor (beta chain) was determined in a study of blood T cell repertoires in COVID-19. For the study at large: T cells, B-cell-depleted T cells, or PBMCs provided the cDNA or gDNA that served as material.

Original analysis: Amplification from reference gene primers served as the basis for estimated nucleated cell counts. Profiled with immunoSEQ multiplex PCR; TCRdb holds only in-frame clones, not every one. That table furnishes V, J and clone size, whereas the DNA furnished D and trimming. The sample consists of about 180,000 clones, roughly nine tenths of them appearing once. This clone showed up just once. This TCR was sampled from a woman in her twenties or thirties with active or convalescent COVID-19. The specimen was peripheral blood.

The CDR3 is CASTSAAGTGNEKLFF. DNA for the CDR3: TGTGCCAGCACCTCGGCAGCCGGGACAGGGAATGAAAAACTGTTTTTT. This rearrangement joins TRBV28 to TRBJ1-4, with 9 nucleotides matching TRBD1. Germline V lookup: CDR1 MDHEN, CDR2 SYDVKM. The CDR3 contains 16 residues. J gave up 5 bases and V 7 bases, and 11 bases lay outside the gene matches. The full variable domain, with the rest looked up from reference TRBV28 and TRBJ1-4, is DVKVTQSSRYLVKRTGEKVFLECVQDMDHENMFWYRQDPGLGLRLIYFSYDVKMKEKGDIPEGYSVSREKKERFSLILESASTNQTSMYLCASTSAAGTGNEKLFFGSGTQLSVL.